This T cell receptor beta chain comes out of a study of blood T cell repertoires in COVID-19. Trimming stripped 7 bases from V and 0 bases from J, with 7 bases between. Germline V gene sequence: CDR1 MNHEY, CDR2 SVGAGI. This CDR3 is 12 amino acids long. Seattle enrolled patients during active infection and tracked them longitudinally. The repertoire was sequenced with immunoSEQ multiplex PCR; TCRdb's copy has only in-frame clones and lacks some. The data show about 130,000 clones, with approximately 86% seen just once and approximately 10% held by the top ten. The receptor was isolated from a woman in her sixties or seventies with COVID-19, enrolled during active disease. Sequencing was carried out using peripheral blood. This chain uses TRBV6-5 with TRBJ2-7; D remains ambiguous. The CDR3 protein is CASTGDSYEQYF. The CDR3 nucleotides are TGTGCCAGCACGGGTGACTCCTACGAGCAGTACTTC.